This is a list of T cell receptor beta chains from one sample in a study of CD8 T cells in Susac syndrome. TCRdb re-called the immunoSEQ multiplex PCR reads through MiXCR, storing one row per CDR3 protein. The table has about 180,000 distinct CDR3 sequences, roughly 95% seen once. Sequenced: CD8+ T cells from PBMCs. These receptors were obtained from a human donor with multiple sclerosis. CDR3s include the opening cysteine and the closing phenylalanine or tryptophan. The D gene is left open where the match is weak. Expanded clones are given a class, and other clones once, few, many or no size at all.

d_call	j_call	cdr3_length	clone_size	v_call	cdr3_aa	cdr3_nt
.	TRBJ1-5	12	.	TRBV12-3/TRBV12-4	CASSYEGKPQHF	TGTGCCAGCAGTTACGAGGGGAAGCCCCAGCATTTT
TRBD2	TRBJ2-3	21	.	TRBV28	CASSFQYGLAILPEGTDTQYF	TGTGCCAGCAGTTTTCAATACGGACTAGCGATTTTACCCGAGGGCACAGATACGCAGTATTTT
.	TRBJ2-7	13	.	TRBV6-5	CASSPSAGYEQYF	TGTGCCAGCAGTCCCTCCGCCGGCTACGAGCAGTACTTC
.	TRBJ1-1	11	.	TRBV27	CASSLSGKAFF	TGTGCCAGCAGTTTATCAGGTAAAGCTTTCTTT
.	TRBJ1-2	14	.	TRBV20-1	CSAEGARDNYGYTF	TGCAGTGCTGAAGGGGCTAGAGATAACTATGGCTACACCTTC
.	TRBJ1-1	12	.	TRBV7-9	CASRGGPNEAFF	TGTGCCAGCAGGGGGGGACCTAATGAAGCTTTCTTT
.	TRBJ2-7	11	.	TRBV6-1	CASSDYYEQYF	TGTGCCAGCAGTGATTACTACGAGCAGTACTTC
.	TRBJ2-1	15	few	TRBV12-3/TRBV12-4	CASSLDSGPYNEQFF	TGTGCCAGCAGTTTGGATAGCGGACCATACAATGAGCAGTTCTTC
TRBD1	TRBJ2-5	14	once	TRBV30	CAWSPGQGEETQYF	TGTGCCTGGAGTCCGGGACAGGGCGAAGAGACCCAGTACTTC
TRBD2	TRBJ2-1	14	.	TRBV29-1	CSTSGGARENEQFF	TGCAGCACTAGCGGGGGGGCCCGAGAAAATGAGCAGTTCTTC
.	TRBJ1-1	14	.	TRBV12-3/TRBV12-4	CASSLSQLNTEAFF	TGTGCCAGCAGCTTGAGCCAACTGAACACTGAAGCTTTCTTT
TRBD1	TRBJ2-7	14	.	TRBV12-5	CASGPGQGFYEQYF	TGTGCTAGTGGTCCTGGACAGGGGTTTTACGAGCAGTACTTC
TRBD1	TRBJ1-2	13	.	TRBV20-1	CSARETGDYGYTF	TGCAGTGCTAGAGAGACAGGGGATTATGGCTACACCTTC
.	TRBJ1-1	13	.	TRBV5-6	CASSLKEITEAFF	TGTGCCAGCAGCTTGAAGGAAATCACTGAAGCTTTCTTT
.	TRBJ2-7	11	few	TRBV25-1	CASSEAYEQYF	TGTGCCAGCAGTGAAGCTTACGAGCAGTACTTC
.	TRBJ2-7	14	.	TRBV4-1	CASSQDVGLNEQYF	TGCGCCAGCAGCCAAGATGTGGGCCTCAACGAGCAGTACTTC
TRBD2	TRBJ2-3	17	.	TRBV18	CASSPPAAGEMTDTQYF	TGTGCCAGCTCACCACCTGCGGCGGGAGAAATGACAGATACGCAGTATTTT
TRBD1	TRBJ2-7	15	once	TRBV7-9	CASSLGTGPTYEQYF	TGTGCCAGCAGCTTAGGGACAGGGCCAACCTACGAGCAGTACTTC
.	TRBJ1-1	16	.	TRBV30	CAWSVKSRGMFTEAFF	TGTGCCTGGAGTGTAAAGTCCAGAGGCATGTTCACTGAAGCTTTCTTT
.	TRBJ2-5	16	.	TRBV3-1	CASSQEVGALQETQYF	TGTGCCAGCAGCCAAGAGGTAGGAGCTCTCCAAGAGACCCAGTACTTC
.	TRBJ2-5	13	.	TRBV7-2	CASSYDLEETQYF	TGTGCCAGCAGCTACGATCTGGAGGAGACCCAGTACTTC
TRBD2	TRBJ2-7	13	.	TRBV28	CASASGDSYEQYF	TGTGCCAGTGCTAGCGGAGACTCCTACGAGCAGTACTTC
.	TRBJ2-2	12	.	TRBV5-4	CASSFDSPELFF	TGTGCCAGCAGCTTTGACTCGCCCGAGCTGTTTTTT
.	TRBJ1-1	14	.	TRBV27	CASTRVGQNTEAFF	TGTGCCAGCACGCGCGTTGGCCAGAACACTGAAGCTTTCTTT
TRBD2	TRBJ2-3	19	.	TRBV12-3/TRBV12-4	CASSFFGLGSSVLADTQYF	TGTGCCAGCAGTTTCTTCGGACTAGGGTCGTCGGTTTTGGCAGATACGCAGTATTTT
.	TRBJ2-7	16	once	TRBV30	CAWSQIVGALDYEQYF	TGTGCCTGGAGTCAAATAGTGGGAGCCTTGGACTACGAGCAGTACTTC
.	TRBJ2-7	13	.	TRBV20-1	CSVTAGAAYEQYF	TGCAGTGTTACAGCAGGGGCCGCCTACGAGCAGTACTTC